The next 21 T cell receptor beta chains were all read from a single sample in a study of cytomegalovirus exposure and HLA in healthy donors. This PCR relied on a set of 60 Vbeta primers and 13 Jbeta primers. Clones were read by immunoSEQ multiplex PCR, and TCRdb kept only the in-frame ones, dropping some. This table holds around 190,000 clones, roughly 10% found once. Sequenced: PBMCs. These receptors were collected from a woman aged 25 to 39 in good health and CMV-seropositive.

A few counts support this clone. The chain employs TRBV19 and TRBJ1-5, with TRBD1 matching 8 bases. Trimming at V came to 6 bases and at J to 2 bases, leaving 6 bases not matched to a gene. This CDR3 is built from 15 residues. The germline V gene has CDR1 LNHDA and CDR2 SQIVND (reference sequence). CDR3 coding DNA: TGTGCCAGTAGCGTCGCAGGGGGCGGCAATCAGCCCCAGCATTTT. Amino acids: CASSVAGGGNQPQHF.

This chain connects TRBV30 to TRBJ2-7; TRBD1 is a possible D gene (5 bases). Germline V lookup: CDR1 GTSNPN, CDR2 SVGIG (reference sequence). V lost 2 bases and J 0 bases, leaving 8 bases between the germline ends. The CDR3 runs to 13 residues. The CDR3 is CAWSRGSSYEQYF. The CDR3, as DNA: TGTGCCTGGAGTAGGGGCAGCTCCTACGAGCAGTACTTC.

This clone was recorded a few times. This chain connects TRBV2 to TRBJ1-5; 7 nucleotides line up with TRBD1. J was trimmed by 3 bases and V by 4 bases; bases with no gene match: 3. Germline-derived CDR1 and CDR2 are SNHLY and FYNNEI. The CDR3 has 14 amino acids. CDR3 in DNA: TGTGCCAGCAGTGGGACAGGACTCAATCAGCCCCAGCATTTT. This translates into CASSGTGLNQPQHF.

This clone came up a few times. The rearrangement uses TRBV9 and TRBJ1-2, with a tentative D call TRBD1 (5 bases). Germline-derived CDR1 and CDR2 are SGDLS and YYNGEE. V was trimmed by 0 bases and J by 2 bases, leaving 8 bases between them. There are 14 residues in the CDR3. Here the CDR3 reads CASSVGQTNYGYTF. The CDR3, as DNA: TGTGCCAGCAGCGTAGGACAGACCAACTATGGCTACACCTTC.

V usage is TRBV5-1 and J usage is TRBJ1-1; TRBD1 is a possible D gene (6 bases). Between the trimmed V and J ends, which lost 4 bases and 0 bases, there was a span of 13 bases. The CDR3 extends over 15 amino acids. The germline V gene encodes CDR1 SGHRS and CDR2 YFSETQ. DNA of the CDR3: TGCGCCAGCAGCGGCACCACAGGGATGAACACTGAAGCTTTCTTT. Amino acid sequence: CASSGTTGMNTEAFF.

This clone has a handful of counts. This chain joins TRBV5-1 and TRBJ1-1; D call uncertain. Germline V gene lookup returns CDR1 SGHRS and CDR2 YFSETQ. The CDR3 is 14 residues long. The V and J ends lost 7 bases and 0 bases respectively, with 13 bases between them. DNA for the CDR3: TGCGCCAGCGGCTCCGAACATGTGAACACTGAAGCTTTCTTT. Translating gives CASGSEHVNTEAFF.

The gene calls are TRBV4-1 and TRBJ1-5; 7 positions match TRBD1. V lost 0 bases and J lost 0; bases outside the gene matches: 8. Germline-derived CDR1 and CDR2 are MGHRA and YSYEKL. The CDR3 length is 18 residues. The CDR3 DNA reads as TGCGCCAGCAGCCAAGATGGGGAACAGGGGCGTAGCAATCAGCCCCAGCATTTT. Translated, it gives CASSQDGEQGRSNQPQHF.

The table lists this clone with a few counts. The chain carries TRBV7-9 and TRBJ2-6; D remains unclear. V shed 5 bases and J shed 3 bases, with 14 bases lying between them. The CDR3 loop spans 16 amino acids. CDR1 and CDR2 (germline): SEHNR, FQNEAQ (reference sequence). The CDR3 DNA reads as TGTGCCAGCAGCCGTGTCCTAGTGGATGGGGCCAACGTCCTGACTTTC. Protein: CASSRVLVDGANVLTF.

This clone was observed a handful of times. The V call is TRBV27, the J call TRBJ1-1, with D maybe TRBD1 (6 bases). The germline gives CDR1 MNHEY, CDR2 SMNVEV (reference sequence). This CDR3 comprises 14 residues. V was cut by 0 bases and J by 4 bases, with 9 bases left in between. CDR3 region: CASSLSVRGTEAFF. The CDR3 coding sequence is TGTGCCAGCAGTTTATCGGTCAGGGGCACTGAAGCTTTCTTT.

This clone was seen only a few times. This chain connects TRBV19 to TRBJ1-1; TRBD1 matches 7 bases. The CDR3 totals 14 residues. The germline V gene encodes CDR1 LNHDA and CDR2 SQIVND (reference sequence). V dropped 6 bases and J dropped 0; count of bases not matched to a gene: 4. CDR3 coding DNA: TGTGCCAGTAGGAGGGGACAGATGAACACTGAAGCTTTCTTT. Translated, it gives CASRRGQMNTEAFF.

The chain couples TRBV6-6 to TRBJ2-3; D possibly corresponds to TRBD2 (6 bases). This CDR3 region has 12 residues. Germline-derived CDR1 and CDR2 are MNHNY and SVGAGI (reference sequence). Trimming left V 11 bases short and J 5 bases short, with 14 bases between. CDR3 DNA sequence: TGTGCCGGCCGTGATAGCGGAGATACGCAGTATTTT. As protein: CAGRDSGDTQYF.

This clone appeared a few times. The chain uses TRBV9 and TRBJ2-3; 9 nucleotides align to TRBD2. V trimming: 7 bases; J trimming: 2 bases; junction bases outside the gene matches: 8. The length of the CDR3 is 15 residues. Germline CDR1 is SGDLS and CDR2 is YYNGEE. CDR3 coding DNA: TGTGCCAGCGGGATGACTAGCGGTCCCACAGATACGCAGTATTTT. This translates into CASGMTSGPTDTQYF.

This clone was counted only a few times. This chain connects TRBV9 to TRBJ2-5; D might be TRBD1 (6 bases). The germline V gene has CDR1 SGDLS and CDR2 YYNGEE. The CDR3 consists of 22 residues. The ends were cut back, 0 bases at V and 5 bases at J, with 35 bases in the middle. The CDR3 sequence is CASSVARSSLSFHTGFRETQYF. The CDR3 nucleotides read TGTGCCAGCAGCGTAGCCCGCTCCTCCTTATCATTTCATACAGGGTTCAGGGAGACCCAGTACTTC.

This clone was counted between two and nine times. Here the CDR3 DNA reads TGTGCCAGCAGCTTGGCGGGGTCTACCTACGAGCAGTACTTC. This codes for CASSLAGSTYEQYF. This chain connects TRBV5-4 to TRBJ2-7, with D maybe TRBD2 (5 bases). Trimming removed 0 bases at V and 2 bases at J, with 9 bases between. Per germline, CDR1 SGHNT and CDR2 YYREEE (reference sequence). The CDR3 is 14 residues long.

The rearrangement joins TRBV5-6 to TRBJ2-5; 8 bases align to TRBD1. The last part of the DNA fits TRBJ2-7 better; the J call may be wrong. CDR1 SGHDT and CDR2 YYEEEE come from the germline V gene. The CDR3 is 14 residues long. The DNA for the CDR3 is TGTGCCAGCACCACGACGACAGGGGTTGGCGAGCAGTACTTC. It yields the protein CASTTTTGVGEQYF.

The chain uses TRBV20-1 and TRBJ1-2; 12 bases are a match to TRBD1. V dropped 5 bases and J dropped 14; count of bases not matched to a gene: 6. The germline CDR1 and CDR2 sequences are DFQATT and SNEGSKA (reference sequence). CDR3 length equals 11 residues. For the CDR3, the DNA is TGCAGTGCTCACCCGGGACAGGGGGCTACCTTC. This translates into CSAHPGQGATF.

This clone has a handful of counts. The chain recombines TRBV5-4 with TRBJ1-2; D is possibly TRBD1 (5 bases). The CDR3 is 16 residues long. The V end was cut by 0 bases, the J end by 1 base, with 13 bases between. CDR1 and CDR2 from the germline V gene are SGHNT and YYREEE (reference sequence). This CDR3 is CASSLGGQTFNYGYTF. The CDR3 nucleotides are TGTGCCAGCAGCTTGGGGGGCCAGACTTTTAACTATGGCTACACCTTC.

The chain employs TRBV7-9 and TRBJ1-3, with TRBD1 matching 8 bases. CDR3 length equals 15 residues. Germline V lookup: CDR1 SEHNR, CDR2 FQNEAQ (reference sequence). The V and J ends lost 2 bases and 4 bases, in that order; junction bases with no gene match: 4. The CDR3 loop reads CASSLSRTGGNTIYF. In nucleotides, the CDR3 is TGTGCCAGCAGCTTATCTCGGACAGGGGGAAACACCATATATTTT.

The CDR3 DNA sequence: TGTGCCAGCAGACATGTACTAGCGTTCGAATACAATGAGCAGTTCTTC. Its translation: CASRHVLAFEYNEQFF. J is TRBJ2-1 and V is TRBV5-4, with TRBD2 identical over 7 bases. The V gene end was trimmed by 5 bases and the J gene end by 4 bases; junction bases not matched to a gene: 12. CDR3 size: 16 residues. Germline V CDR1 and CDR2: SGHNT, YYREEE (reference sequence).

This clone was counted between two and nine times. The chain couples TRBV6-1 to TRBJ1-1; tentatively, D is TRBD1 (6 bases). The CDR3 is made up of 15 amino acids. V was cut by 4 bases and J by 0 bases, with 12 bases left in between. The germline V gene encodes CDR1 MNHNS and CDR2 SASEGT. The CDR3 region has the DNA TGTGCCAGCAGTGCTGACAGGATTATGAACACTGAAGCTTTCTTT. The encoded protein is CASSADRIMNTEAFF.

There are a few counts of this clone. The chain employs TRBV5-1 and TRBJ1-1; D unresolved. The CDR3 length is 15 residues. The V gene's germline CDR1 is SGHRS and CDR2 YFSETQ. Trimming removed 4 bases at V and 4 bases at J, with 17 bases between. The CDR3 protein is CASSPDVGAGTEAFF. As DNA, the CDR3 is TGCGCCAGCAGCCCCGACGTGGGTGCGGGCACTGAAGCTTTCTTT.